Sequencing of this T cell receptor (beta chain) was carried out in a study of blood T cell repertoires in COVID-19. Method: immunoSEQ multiplex PCR; TCRdb's copy keeps in-frame clones and lacks some. The sample has around 100,000 clones; roughly 79% are singletons. V shed 6 bases, J shed 2 bases, and the junction held 7 bases outside the gene matches. The CDR3 spans 18 residues. Germline CDR1 SSHAT, CDR2 FNYEAQ (reference sequence). Sequenced sample: peripheral blood. V usage is TRBV7-7 and J usage is TRBJ2-2; 15 nucleotides line up with TRBD2. The receptor was isolated from a man between 65 and 85 years old with active or convalescent COVID-19. The CDR3 DNA sequence: TGTGCCAGCAGTCGGACTAGCGGGGGGGCCTCAAACACCGGGGAGCTGTTTTTT. Residues: CASSRTSGGASNTGELFF.